These 27 T cell receptor beta chains were all obtained from the same sample, sequenced in a study of blood T cell repertoires in COVID-19. The data were produced by immunoSEQ multiplex PCR, yet TCRdb's version contains in-frame clones alone and is incomplete. The sample has more than 140,000 clones; roughly 88% are singletons. Sequencing input: peripheral blood. The source of these receptors is a woman aged 45-65 years in a cohort sampled during active or convalescent COVID-19.

The chain couples TRBV5-1 to TRBJ1-5; 8 bases are a match to TRBD1. The CDR3 covers 15 residues. Germline trimming cut 5 bases from V and 0 bases from J; bases unmatched to any gene: 4. CDR1 and CDR2 (germline): SGHRS, YFSETQ. The CDR3 sequence is CASRLTGDSNQPQHF. Here the CDR3 DNA reads TGCGCCAGCAGATTGACAGGGGATAGCAATCAGCCCCAGCATTTT.

The chain combines TRBV18 with TRBJ1-1, with TRBD1 identical over 7 bases. The V gene's germline CDR1 is KGHSH and CDR2 LQKENI. V gave up 4 bases and J gave up 3 bases; unmatched junction bases: 5. The CDR3 has 14 amino acids. CDR3 nucleotides: TGTGCCAGCTCACGGCAGGGGGTCGACACTGAAGCTTTCTTT. It encodes CASSRQGVDTEAFF.

A single count supports this clone. V and J are TRBV4-1 and TRBJ1-3; D possibly corresponds to TRBD1 (6 bases). CDR3 size: 15 residues. Trimming took off 0 bases at V and 7 bases at J, with 13 bases between the two ends. The germline gives CDR1 MGHRA, CDR2 YSYEKL. This CDR3 reads CASSQEVGQVNTIYF. DNA of the CDR3: TGCGCCAGCAGCCAAGAGGTGGGACAAGTGAACACCATATATTTT.

The CDR3 DNA sequence: TGCAGCGTTGGCAGGGAGAACACTGAAGCTTTCTTT. It codes for CSVGRENTEAFF. The V call is TRBV29-1, the J call TRBJ1-1; the D gene is possibly TRBD1 (5 bases). The CDR3 runs 12 residues. Deletions cut 4 bases from V and 1 base from J, with 7 bases between. The germline V gene encodes CDR1 SQVTM and CDR2 ANQGSEA.

V gene TRBV19 combines with J gene TRBJ1-5, with 8 bases lining up with TRBD1. V was pared by 4 bases and J by 5 bases, with 10 bases of the junction left unmatched. The CDR3 covers 16 residues. Germline-derived CDR1 and CDR2 are LNHDA and SQIVND (reference sequence). The DNA for the CDR3 is TGTGCCAGTAGTAAAATGACAGGGGTATTTGATCAGCCCCAGCATTTT. As protein: CASSKMTGVFDQPQHF.

The chain employs TRBV7-3 and TRBJ2-5; D may be TRBD2 (5 bases). In germline, CDR1 is SGHTA, CDR2 FQGTGA. The CDR3 is made up of 13 amino acids. V dropped 6 bases and J dropped 1 base, with 9 bases sitting between them. CDR3 residues: CASSRDPQETQYF. The CDR3 bases are TGTGCCAGCAGTCGGGATCCCCAAGAGACCCAGTACTTC.

The chain recombines TRBV19 with TRBJ1-2; the D gene is possibly TRBD1 (5 bases). This CDR3 is built from 13 residues. V shed 6 bases and J shed 6 bases, with 14 bases lying between them. Germline CDR1 and CDR2: LNHDA and SQIVND (reference sequence). Here the CDR3 reads CASSSVSGNGYTF. The CDR3 DNA reads TGTGCCAGTAGCTCAGTATCAGGGAATGGCTACACCTTC.

This chain uses TRBV30 with TRBJ1-4; 9 nucleotides align to TRBD1. Germline V gives CDR1 GTSNPN, CDR2 SVGIG (reference sequence). The CDR3 runs to 15 residues. The V gene end was trimmed by 0 bases and the J gene end by 8 bases; junction bases not matched to a gene: 7. CDR3 nucleotide sequence: TGTGCCTGGAGTGTACCGACAGGGGGGGAGGAAAAACTGTTTTTT. It yields the protein CAWSVPTGGEEKLFF.

This sequence joins TRBV21-1 and TRBJ2-7; the DNA was not used to check the table's D call, TRBD2. TRBV21-1 is tagged as a pseudogene. The CDR3 totals 12 residues. The CDR3 is CASSPRYYEQYF. The DNA for the CDR3 is TGTGCCAGCAGCCCCCGTTACTACGAGCAGTACTTC.

The gene calls are TRBV6-5 and TRBJ2-2; no definite D call. Trimming removed 6 bases at V and 6 bases at J, with 5 bases between. Germline V gene lookup returns CDR1 MNHEY and CDR2 SVGAGI. The CDR3 is 11 residues long. CDR3 residues: CASSRSGELFF. CDR3 bases: TGTGCCAGCAGCCGGTCCGGGGAGCTGTTTTTT.

This clone was counted a few times. V gene TRBV7-2 combines with J gene TRBJ1-3, with D possibly TRBD1 on 6 matching bases. The germline V and J ends were trimmed by 4 bases and 4 bases, with 11 bases remaining between them. Germline-derived CDR1 and CDR2 are SGHTA and FQGNSA. There are 14 residues in the CDR3. The CDR3 DNA follows: TGTGCCAGCAGCTACACAGGGACCGGAAACACCATATATTTT. Encoded protein: CASSYTGTGNTIYF.

The gene calls are TRBV4-1 and TRBJ1-2; 7 bases match TRBD1. CDR3 length equals 14 residues. CDR1 MGHRA and CDR2 YSYEKL come from the germline V gene. V dropped 0 bases and J dropped 8; count of bases not matched to a gene: 6. Here the CDR3 reads CASSQDRSRGGYTF. The CDR3 DNA sequence: TGCGCCAGCAGCCAAGATCGATCCAGGGGGGGCTACACCTTC.

This chain joins TRBV4-3 and TRBJ1-5, with 8 bases matching TRBD1. The CDR3 spans 14 residues. V lost 3 bases, J lost 6 bases, and 4 bases stayed unmatched. CDR1 and CDR2 from the germline V gene are LGHNA and YSLEER. The DNA for the CDR3 is TGCGCCAGCAGCCACGGGACAGGTCCTCAGCCCCAGCATTTT. It codes for CASSHGTGPQPQHF.

This chain uses TRBV6-5 with TRBJ1-3; D unresolved. In germline, CDR1 is MNHEY, CDR2 SVGAGI. This CDR3 is 15 amino acids long. Trimming took off 0 bases at V and 6 bases at J, with 12 bases between the two ends. The CDR3 coding sequence is TGTGCCAGCAGTTACTCACCGAAGCTATTAAACACCATATATTTT. It codes for CASSYSPKLLNTIYF.

This clone appeared once. CDR3 DNA sequence: TGCGCCAGCAGCTTAGGGACAGAAACAGATACGCAGTATTTT. Encoded protein: CASSLGTETDTQYF. The chain carries TRBV5-1 and TRBJ2-3; 7 positions agree with TRBD1. The CDR3 covers 14 residues. Losses at the gene ends were 2 bases for V and 3 bases for J; bases not matched to a gene: 3. Germline V gives CDR1 SGHRS, CDR2 YFSETQ.

This chain uses TRBV27 with TRBJ1-5, with 8 bases aligning to TRBD1. Germline trimming cut 5 bases from V and 5 bases from J; bases unmatched to any gene: 8. Germline assignment: CDR1 MNHEY and CDR2 SMNVEV (reference sequence). The CDR3 contains 15 residues. CDR3 nucleotides: TGTGCCAGCAGTACAGGACAGGGTGGGCATCAGCCCCAGCATTTT. This translates into CASSTGQGGHQPQHF.

This rearrangement joins TRBV18 to TRBJ1-1; maybe TRBD1 (5 bases). V was clipped by 4 bases and J by 0 bases, with 9 bases between them. The CDR3 covers 14 residues. Germline CDR1 is KGHSH and CDR2 is LQKENI. The CDR3 nucleotides read TGTGCCAGCTCACAACAGGTGATGAACACTGAAGCTTTCTTT. Protein: CASSQQVMNTEAFF. Full variable domain (remainder filled in from reference TRBV18 and TRBJ1-1): NAGVMQNPRHLVRRRGQEARLRCSPMKGHSHVYWYRQLPEEGLKFMVYLQKENIIDESGMPKERFSAEFPKEGPSILRIQQVVRGDSAAYFCASSQQVMNTEAFFGQGTRLTVV.

This chain uses TRBV3-1 (or the pseudogene TRBV3-2) with TRBJ1-5; D gene unclear. Germline CDR1 reads LGHDT; CDR2 reads YNNKEL (reference sequence). Deletions cut 0 bases from V and 7 bases from J, with 13 bases between. The CDR3 sequence is 15 residues long. CDR3 in amino acids: CASSQDPGELQPQHF. In nucleotides, the CDR3 is TGTGCCAGCAGCCAAGATCCCGGGGAGCTACAGCCCCAGCATTTT.

The V and J genes are TRBV7-3 and TRBJ2-1; D uncertain. The V gene's germline CDR1 is SGHTA and CDR2 FQGTGA. The CDR3 is 16 residues long. The V and J ends lost 2 bases and 8 bases respectively, with 19 bases between them. CDR3 residues: CASSLSRDSPFHEQFF. The CDR3 DNA sequence: TGTGCCAGCAGCTTATCTCGAGACTCCCCGTTCCATGAGCAGTTCTTC.

V and J are TRBV7-2 and TRBJ1-5; TRBD1 is a possible D gene (6 bases). The CDR3 is 17 residues long. CDR1 is SGHTA, CDR2 FQGNSA, per germline. V was cut by 5 bases and J by 1 base, with 18 bases left in between. CDR3 coding DNA: TGTGCCAGCAGCCGTATTGGGGGGGGGCCGAGCAATCAGCCCCAGCATTTT. It yields the protein CASSRIGGGPSNQPQHF.

This chain connects TRBV28 to TRBJ2-3; TRBD1 aligns across 10 bases. Trimming removed 4 bases from V and 6 bases from J; junction bases left unmatched: 7. This CDR3 has 15 amino acids. The V gene's germline CDR1 is MDHEN and CDR2 SYDVKM. The DNA for the CDR3 is TGTGCCAGCAGTTCGGACAGGGGGTCGAGGGATACGCAGTATTTT. Residues: CASSSDRGSRDTQYF.

This clone appeared once. V is TRBV5-1 and J is TRBJ1-2; 9 bases agree with TRBD1. The CDR3 covers 15 residues. Trimming cost V 5 bases and J 4 bases; bases outside gene matches: 9. The germline V gene encodes CDR1 SGHRS and CDR2 YFSETQ. The DNA of the CDR3 is TGCGCCAGCAGGCCGAACGGGACAGGGTCCTATGGCTACACCTTC. This codes for CASRPNGTGSYGYTF.

The chain has TRBV12-3 or TRBV12-4 and TRBJ2-5; TRBD1 is a possible D gene (5 bases). The CDR3 length is 13 residues. The V end lost 6 bases, the J end lost 6 bases, and 14 bases lay between the germline ends. The CDR3 sequence: CASRPSGQQTQYF. For the CDR3, the DNA is TGTGCCAGCAGGCCCTCAGGGCAGCAGACCCAGTACTTC.

The chain uses TRBV7-8 and TRBJ2-3; 10 bases fit TRBD2. Trimming took 1 base from V and 7 from J; bases not matched to a gene: 11. The CDR3 covers 17 residues. Germline V gene sequence: CDR1 SGHVS, CDR2 FQNEAQ. In nucleotides, the CDR3 is TGTGCCAGCAGCTTAGAAGCGGGGGGGCCGGAGGGGCATACGCAGTATTTT. Residues: CASSLEAGGPEGHTQYF.

This clone appeared a single time. The chain uses TRBV11-2 and TRBJ2-3; 7 bases fit TRBD2. The CDR3 spans 14 residues. The ends lost 5 bases at V and 6 bases at J; junction bases unmatched: 8. Germline CDR1 reads SGHAT; CDR2 reads FQNNGV. The CDR3 is CASSQGLRSDTQYF. The CDR3 region has the DNA TGTGCCAGCAGCCAGGGACTAAGGTCCGATACGCAGTATTTT.

The chain has TRBV24-1 and TRBJ2-2; D unresolved. Trimming removed 2 bases at V and 0 bases at J, with 9 bases between. Germline CDR1 is KGHDR and CDR2 is SFDVKD. The CDR3 loop spans 16 amino acids. The CDR3 DNA sequence: TGTGCCACCAGTGATTCCCGGAGAGCGAACACCGGGGAGCTGTTTTTT. Protein sequence: CATSDSRRANTGELFF.

The rearrangement joins TRBV6-5 to TRBJ1-3; 7 bases agree with TRBD1. J was trimmed by 2 bases and V by 4 bases; bases with no gene match: 5. The CDR3 has 15 amino acids. Looked up from germline, CDR1 is MNHEY and CDR2 is SVGAGI. The CDR3, as DNA: TGTGCCAGCAGTTCACCGACAGGGACTGGAAACACCATATATTTT. This translates into CASSSPTGTGNTIYF.